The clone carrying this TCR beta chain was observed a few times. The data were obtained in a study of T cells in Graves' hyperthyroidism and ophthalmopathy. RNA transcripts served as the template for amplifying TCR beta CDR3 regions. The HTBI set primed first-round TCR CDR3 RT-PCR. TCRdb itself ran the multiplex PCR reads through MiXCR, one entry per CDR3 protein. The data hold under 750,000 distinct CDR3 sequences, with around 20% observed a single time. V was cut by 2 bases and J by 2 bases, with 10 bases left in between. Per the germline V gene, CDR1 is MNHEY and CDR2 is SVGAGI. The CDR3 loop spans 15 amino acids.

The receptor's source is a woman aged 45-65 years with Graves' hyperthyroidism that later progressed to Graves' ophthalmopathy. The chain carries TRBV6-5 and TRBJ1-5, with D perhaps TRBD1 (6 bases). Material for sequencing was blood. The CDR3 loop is CASSYGPGGNQPQHF. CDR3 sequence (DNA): TGTGCCAGCAGTTACGGGCCAGGGGGCAATCAGCCCCAGCATTTT.